This T cell receptor beta chain comes out of a study of PD-1 blockade in classical Hodgkin lymphoma. Findings and caveats of the study: Unlike CD8+ TCR diversity, which did not rise significantly by C4D1, CD4+ TCR diversity did. Patients who initiated nivolumab within 1 year of ASCT were excluded.

Relapse was seen in all patients after autologous stem cell transplantation, and brentuximab vedotin exposure was variable. Data came from immunoSEQ multiplex PCR; TCRdb stores just in-frame clones and leaves some out. The sample holds some 21,000 clones; 68% are singletons and the top ten take about 5.6%. V lost 1 base to trimming and J lost 7 bases; unmatched junction nucleotides: 12. The CDR3 consists of 17 residues. Looked up from germline, CDR1 is PRHDT and CDR2 is FYEKMQ (reference sequence). As concerns this clone: Its antigen is not identified.

The V gene is TRBV13, the J gene TRBJ2-1; 8 nucleotides agree with TRBD2. Source: peripheral blood mononuclear cells (PBMCs), taken at baseline. The TCR comes from a human donor with classical Hodgkin lymphoma. CDR3 protein: CASSLERRGVGVNEQFF. As DNA, the CDR3 is TGTGCCAGCAGCTTAGAGCGGCGGGGGGTAGGGGTGAATGAGCAGTTCTTC.